This T cell receptor (beta chain) was identified during a study of blood T cell repertoires in COVID-19. For the study at large: Samples of COVID-19 (acute and convalescent) were obtained from the United States, Italy and Spain. PBMCs, B-cell-depleted T cells, or T cells were the source of the cDNA or gDNA that made up the material.

Per the original data handling: The assay estimated nucleated cells by amplifying reference gene primers. Assay: immunoSEQ multiplex PCR; the TCRdb copy retains only in-frame clones and omits some. The V and J calls and the clone size are those of that table, but D and trimming were determined from the DNA. The sample carries around 70,000 clones, around 80% recorded once. The CDR3 length is 12 residues. This clone was observed a few times. Mismatch with germline at one junction end may stem from a read error. Sequenced sample: peripheral blood. This receptor was taken from a human donor in a cohort sampled during active COVID-19. V usage is TRBV12-3 or TRBV12-4 and J usage is TRBJ2-1; a possible D gene is TRBD2 (5 bases). The CDR3: CASTLHEGEQFF. The CDR3 DNA sequence: TGTGCCAGCACTTTACACGAGGGTGAGCAGTTCTTC.